This T cell receptor beta chain stems from a study of cytomegalovirus exposure and HLA in healthy donors. Only a few counts were recorded for this clone. The PCR employed 60 Vbeta primers together with 13 Jbeta primers. Sequencing was performed with immunoSEQ multiplex PCR; in TCRdb, only in-frame clones are kept and a portion is missing. The profile covers around 260,000 clones, with 75% to 85% appearing a single time and more than 0.3% taken by the ten largest. CDR3 length equals 14 residues. V lost 4 bases, J lost 5 bases, and 5 bases stayed unmatched. Germline CDR1 reads MDHEN; CDR2 reads SYDVKM. The clonotype originates from a girl aged 2-15 years in good health and CMV-seronegative. Sequencing was carried out using PBMCs. The V call is TRBV28, the J call TRBJ1-1; 9 nucleotides align to TRBD1. CDR3 sequence reads: CASSYRGLRTEAFF. For the CDR3, the DNA is TGTGCCAGCAGTTACAGGGGGCTGCGGACTGAAGCTTTCTTT.